The present T cell receptor beta chain was sequenced within a study of cytomegalovirus exposure and HLA in healthy donors. Across the study: Most genotyped donors, 81% of 350 to 500, had Caucasian-associated genetic ancestry.

In the PCR, 60 Vbeta and 13 Jbeta primers were used. Repertoires were generated with immunoSEQ multiplex PCR, while TCRdb's copy carries only in-frame clones and drops some. Here the sample spans some 100,000 clones, just under 70% being singletons. There are a few counts of this clone. The antigen remains unidentified. Looked up from germline, CDR1 is LGHNA and CDR2 is YSLEER. The V gene lost 5 bases and the J gene lost 12 bases, with 16 bases spanning the gap. This CDR3 is built from 12 residues. Study results and limitations: It is likely that the observed cluster of highly shared sequence variants was a sequencing artifact.

The J gene is TRBJ1-1, the V gene TRBV4-3; the D is unclear. Sequences were obtained from PBMCs. The TCR originated in a woman aged 70 to 79 in good health and CMV-seropositive. The CDR3 sequence is CASSSNAARPFF. The CDR3 DNA reads TGCGCCAGCAGCTCCAACGCAGCTAGGCCTTTCTTT.